The clone carrying this T cell receptor beta chain was seen a few times. The sample belongs to a study of T-cell memory formation after mild COVID-19. TCRdb called the 5' RACE reads again in MiXCR, with one record for every CDR3 protein. The sample includes approximately 100,000 distinct CDR3 sequences, around an eighth of them seen just once. CDR3 length: 14 amino acids. Germline CDR1 and CDR2: SGHVS and FNYEAQ. V was shortened by 1 base and J by 3 bases, with 10 bases between the two germline ends. Sequencing was carried out using PBMCs or a T cell subset sorted from them (not recorded which). The gene calls are TRBV7-6 and TRBJ2-7; D not certain. The clonotype originates from an adult woman who had mild COVID-19 (a few samples of this study predate the infection). Cell type and time point are not known. The CDR3 here is CASSLVPDHYEQYF. The CDR3 DNA sequence: TGTGCCAGCAGCTTAGTCCCCGACCACTACGAGCAGTACTTC.